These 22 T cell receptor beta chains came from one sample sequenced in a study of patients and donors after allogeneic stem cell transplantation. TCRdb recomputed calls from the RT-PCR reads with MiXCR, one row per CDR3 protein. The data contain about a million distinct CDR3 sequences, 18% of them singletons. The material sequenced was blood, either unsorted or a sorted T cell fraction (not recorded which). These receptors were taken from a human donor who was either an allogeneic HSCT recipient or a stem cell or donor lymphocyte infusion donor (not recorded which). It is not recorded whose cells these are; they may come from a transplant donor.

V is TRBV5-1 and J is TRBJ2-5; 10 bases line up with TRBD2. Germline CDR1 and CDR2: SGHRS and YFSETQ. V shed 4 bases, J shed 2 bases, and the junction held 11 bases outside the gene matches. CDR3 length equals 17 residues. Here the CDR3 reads CASSPGTSVRIQETQYF. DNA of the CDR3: TGCGCCAGCAGCCCCGGGACTAGCGTCCGGATACAAGAGACCCAGTACTTC.

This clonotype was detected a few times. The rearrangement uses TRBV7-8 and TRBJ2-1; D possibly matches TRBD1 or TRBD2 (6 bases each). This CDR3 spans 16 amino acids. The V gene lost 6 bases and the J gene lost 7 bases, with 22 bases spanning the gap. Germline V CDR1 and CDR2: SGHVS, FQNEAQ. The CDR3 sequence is CASSIAERGRGNEQFF. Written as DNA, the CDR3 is TGTGCCAGCAGTATAGCCGAACGGGGGCGCGGGAATGAGCAGTTCTTC.

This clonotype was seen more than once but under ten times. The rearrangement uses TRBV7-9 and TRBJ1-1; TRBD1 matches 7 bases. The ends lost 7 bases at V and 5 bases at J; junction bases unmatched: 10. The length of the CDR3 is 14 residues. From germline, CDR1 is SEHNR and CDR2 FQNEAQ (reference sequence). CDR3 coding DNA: TGTGCCAGCAACAACAACAGGGGAGGGACTGAAGCTTTCTTT. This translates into CASNNNRGGTEAFF.

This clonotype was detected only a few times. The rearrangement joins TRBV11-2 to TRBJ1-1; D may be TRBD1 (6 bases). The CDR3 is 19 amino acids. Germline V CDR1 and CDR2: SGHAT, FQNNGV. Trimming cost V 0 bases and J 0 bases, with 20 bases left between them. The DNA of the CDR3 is TGTGCCAGCAGCTTAGATTCGGGCAGGTGGGGGCAATTGAACACTGAAGCTTTCTTT. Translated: CASSLDSGRWGQLNTEAFF.

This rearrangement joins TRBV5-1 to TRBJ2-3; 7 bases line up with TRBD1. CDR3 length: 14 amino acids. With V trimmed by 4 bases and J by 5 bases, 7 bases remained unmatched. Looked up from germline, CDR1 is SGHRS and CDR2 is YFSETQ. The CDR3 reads CASSQNRGQDTQYF. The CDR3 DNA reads TGCGCCAGCAGCCAAAACAGGGGCCAAGATACGCAGTATTTT.

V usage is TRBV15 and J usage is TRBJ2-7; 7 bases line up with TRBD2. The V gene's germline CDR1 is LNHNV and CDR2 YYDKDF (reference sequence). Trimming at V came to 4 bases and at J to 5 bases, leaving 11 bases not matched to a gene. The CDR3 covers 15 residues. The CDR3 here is CATSTRTGRADEQYF. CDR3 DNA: TGTGCCACCAGCACCCGAACGGGGAGGGCCGACGAGCAGTACTTC.

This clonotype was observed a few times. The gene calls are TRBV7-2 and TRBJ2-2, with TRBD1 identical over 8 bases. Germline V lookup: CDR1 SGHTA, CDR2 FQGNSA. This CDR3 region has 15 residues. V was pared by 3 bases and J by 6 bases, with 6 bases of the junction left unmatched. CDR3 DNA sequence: TGTGCCAGCAGCTTGCGACAGGGGAAGGCCGGGGAGCTGTTTTTT. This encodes CASSLRQGKAGELFF.

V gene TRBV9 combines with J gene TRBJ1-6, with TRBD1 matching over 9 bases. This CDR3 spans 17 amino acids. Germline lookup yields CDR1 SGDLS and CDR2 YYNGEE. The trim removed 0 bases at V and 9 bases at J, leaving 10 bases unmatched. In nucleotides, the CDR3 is TGTGCCAGCAGCGTAGGCCCGACAGGGGGTGAGGCTTCACCCCTCCACTTT. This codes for CASSVGPTGGEASPLHF.

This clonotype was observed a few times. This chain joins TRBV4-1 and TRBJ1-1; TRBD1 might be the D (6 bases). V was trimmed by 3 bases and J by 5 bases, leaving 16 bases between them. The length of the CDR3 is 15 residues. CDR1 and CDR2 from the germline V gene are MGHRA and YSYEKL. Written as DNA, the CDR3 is TGCGCCAGCAGCCAGTCAAGGGGGGCTAAAACTGAAGCTTTCTTT. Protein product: CASSQSRGAKTEAFF.

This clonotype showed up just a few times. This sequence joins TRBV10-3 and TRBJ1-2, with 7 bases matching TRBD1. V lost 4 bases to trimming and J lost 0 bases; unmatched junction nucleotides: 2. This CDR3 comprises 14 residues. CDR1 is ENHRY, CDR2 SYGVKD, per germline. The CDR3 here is CAISVDRPNYGYTF. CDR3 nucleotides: TGTGCCATCAGTGTGGACAGGCCTAACTATGGCTACACCTTC.

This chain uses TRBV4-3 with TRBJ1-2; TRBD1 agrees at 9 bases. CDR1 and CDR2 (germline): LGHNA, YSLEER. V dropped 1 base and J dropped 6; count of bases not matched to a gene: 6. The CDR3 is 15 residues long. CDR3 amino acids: CASSQAGQGSDGYTF. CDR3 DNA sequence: TGCGCCAGCAGCCAAGCCGGACAGGGGTCAGATGGCTACACCTTC.

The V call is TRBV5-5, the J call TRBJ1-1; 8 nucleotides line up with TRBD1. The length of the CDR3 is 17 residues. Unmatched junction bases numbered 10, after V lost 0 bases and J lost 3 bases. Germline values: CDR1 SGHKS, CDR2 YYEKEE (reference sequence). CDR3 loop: CASSLAGAGGTYTEAFF. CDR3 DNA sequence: TGTGCCAGCAGCTTGGCCGGGGCAGGGGGCACCTACACTGAAGCTTTCTTT.

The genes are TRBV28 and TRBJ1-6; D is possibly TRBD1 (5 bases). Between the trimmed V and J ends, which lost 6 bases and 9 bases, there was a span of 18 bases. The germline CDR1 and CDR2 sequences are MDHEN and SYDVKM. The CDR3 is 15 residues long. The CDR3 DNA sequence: TGTGCCAGCAGCCTGAGCAGGGCCCTAGGTTCACCCCTCCACTTT. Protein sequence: CASSLSRALGSPLHF.

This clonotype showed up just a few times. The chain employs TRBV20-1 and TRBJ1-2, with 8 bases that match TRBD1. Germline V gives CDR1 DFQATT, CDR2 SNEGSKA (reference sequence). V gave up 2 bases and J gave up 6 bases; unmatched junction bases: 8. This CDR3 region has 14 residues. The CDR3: CSARRRDRNHGYTF. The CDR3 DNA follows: TGCAGTGCTAGACGCCGGGACAGGAATCATGGCTACACCTTC.

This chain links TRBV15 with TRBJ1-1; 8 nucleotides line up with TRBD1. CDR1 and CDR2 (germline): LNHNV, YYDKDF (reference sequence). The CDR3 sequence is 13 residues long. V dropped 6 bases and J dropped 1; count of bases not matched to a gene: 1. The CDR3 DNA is TGTGCCACCAGACAGGGGGGGAACACTGAAGCTTTCTTT. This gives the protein CATRQGGNTEAFF.

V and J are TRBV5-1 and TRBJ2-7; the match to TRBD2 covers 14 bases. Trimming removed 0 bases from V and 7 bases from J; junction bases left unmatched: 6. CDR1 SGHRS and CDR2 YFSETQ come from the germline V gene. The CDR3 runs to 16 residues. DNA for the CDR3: TGCGCCAGCAGCTTGGGACTAGCGGGGGGGCAAGAAGAGCAGTACTTC. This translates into CASSLGLAGGQEEQYF.

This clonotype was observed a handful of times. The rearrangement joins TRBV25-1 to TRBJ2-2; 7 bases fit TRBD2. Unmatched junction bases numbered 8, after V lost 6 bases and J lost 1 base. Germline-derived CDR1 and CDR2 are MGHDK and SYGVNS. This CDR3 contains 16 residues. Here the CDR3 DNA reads TGTGCCAGCAGCCTACCGGGGGAGGGGAACACCGGGGAGCTGTTTTTT. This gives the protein CASSLPGEGNTGELFF.

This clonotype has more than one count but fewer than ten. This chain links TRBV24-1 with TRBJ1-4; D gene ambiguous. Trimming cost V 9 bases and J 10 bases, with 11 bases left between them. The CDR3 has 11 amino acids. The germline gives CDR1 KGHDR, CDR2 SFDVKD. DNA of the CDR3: TGTGCCACCGAGGATGGCGGAAAACTGTTTTTT. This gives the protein CATEDGGKLFF.

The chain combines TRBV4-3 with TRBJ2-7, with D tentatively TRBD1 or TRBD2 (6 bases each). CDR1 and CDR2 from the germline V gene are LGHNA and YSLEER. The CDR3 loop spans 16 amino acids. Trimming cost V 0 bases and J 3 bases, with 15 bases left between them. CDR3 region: CASSQDFPGGGYEQYF. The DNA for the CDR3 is TGCGCCAGCAGCCAAGATTTTCCCGGGGGCGGCTACGAGCAGTACTTC.

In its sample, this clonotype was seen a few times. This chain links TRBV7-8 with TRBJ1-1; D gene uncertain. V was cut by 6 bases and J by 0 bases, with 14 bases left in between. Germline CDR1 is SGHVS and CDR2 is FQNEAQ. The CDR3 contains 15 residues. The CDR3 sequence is CASRHGREMNTEAFF. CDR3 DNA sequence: TGTGCCAGCAGACATGGCCGGGAGATGAACACTGAAGCTTTCTTT.

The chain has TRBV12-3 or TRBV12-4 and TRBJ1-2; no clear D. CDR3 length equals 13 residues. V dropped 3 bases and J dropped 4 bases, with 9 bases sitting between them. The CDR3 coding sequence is TGTGCCAGCAGTTTGATTAACAGCTATGGCTACACCTTC. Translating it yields CASSLINSYGYTF.

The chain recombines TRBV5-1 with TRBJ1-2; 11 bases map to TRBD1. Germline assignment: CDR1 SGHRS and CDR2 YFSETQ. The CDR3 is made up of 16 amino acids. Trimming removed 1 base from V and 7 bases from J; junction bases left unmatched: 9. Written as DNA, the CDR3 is TGCGCCAGCAGCTTGCGTGGACAGGGGGCCCGTGGTGGCTACACCTTC. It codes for CASSLRGQGARGGYTF.